This T cell receptor (beta chain) was sequenced for a study of Graves' ophthalmopathy and Graves' hyperthyroidism (dated by TCRdb to the late 2010s). Context from the whole study: Peripheral blood was collected before any treatment was given, at the time of initial diagnosis. The study used TCR beta repertoire signatures to distinguish Graves' ophthalmopathy from Graves' hyperthyroidism and to predict progression to ophthalmopathy. In total, some 130 blood samples were TCR-sequenced: fewer than 50 ophthalmopathy, roughly 80 hyperthyroidism and about 17 hyperthyroidism-to-ophthalmopathy patients. To explore V-J signatures that distinguish ophthalmopathy from hyperthyroidism, a discovery set of 100 patients was enrolled, made up of some 41 with ophthalmopathy and 55 to 65 with stable hyperthyroidism. An independent validation cohort was composed of 18 hyperthyroidism patients and 17 patients who later progressed from hyperthyroidism to ophthalmopathy. In roughly 6 hyperthyroidism patients, T-cell repertoires of thyroid tissue and blood were compared. Following sampling, methimazole starting at 30 mg daily was administered to hyperthyroidism patients, and high-dose intravenous methylprednisolone was administered to ophthalmopathy patients. The roughly 94 discovery patients were randomly divided into training and test sets at a 7:3 ratio.

This clonotype was found many times. The clone's antigen remains unknown. Per-base qualities were not stored, and no clone one base away is much larger. V and J are trimmed by 6 bases and 3 bases, and the gene matches miss 7 bases of the junction. The germline V gene provides CDR1 MNHEY and CDR2 SVGAGI. The CDR3 goes from the cysteine to the phenylalanine over 14 residues. The CDR3 DNA has 42 bases and is translated from base 1. Overall study outcomes, separate from this receptor: Ophthalmopathy was separated from stable hyperthyroidism by the 13-signature model with about 88% sensitivity and about 81% specificity in cross-validation and with 80%/75% in the test set. Sample size was not statistically predetermined, and group allocation was not concealed from the investigators. Among expanded thyroid clonotypes with frequency above 0.001, most also showed up in blood, which suggests that blood repertoires may reflect the thyroid immune response. In validation, the model predicted ophthalmopathy progression with more than 70% sensitivity and roughly 78% specificity; fewer than 15 predicted patients were CT-confirmed with GO in a median of approximately six months.

Patients with ophthalmopathy had moderately to severely active disease, with a Clinical Activity Score of 3 or more, a NOSPECS grade of 4 or more, and a disease duration of less than 3 months. Patients were excluded if they had other autoimmune diseases, uncontrolled infections, pregnancy or lactation. Diagnosis relied on clinical symptoms, serum thyroxine, TRAb, thyroid ultrasound and orbital computed tomography. PBMCs were isolated from approximately 10 ml of fresh peripheral blood by Ficoll-Paque density gradient centrifugation. Total RNA was extracted with Trizol reagent and quality-checked on an Agilent 2100 Bioanalyzer. TCR beta CDR3 regions were amplified from RNA transcripts for repertoire sequencing. HTBI primers and the Qiagen OneStep RT-PCR kit were used in a first-round RT-PCR, which was followed by a second-round multiplex PCR, size selection and purification. The libraries underwent paired-end sequencing with 100 bp reads on an Illumina HiSeq2000. On the authors' methods: Reads were processed with SOAPnuke, discarding reads with adapters, uncalled bases, mean Phred below 15, or no exact constant-primer or identifier match. COPE v1.2.5 was used to merge the high-quality paired reads. Each unique nucleotide sequence was defined as a clonotype, and clonotypes were aligned to IMGT TRB V, D and J references with MiTCR v1.1. Only V-J combinations with frequency above 0.0001 were analysed, covering around 99% of repertoires. For each V-J combination, a TCR clonal expansion and chaos score was defined as F50 clonal expansion divided by the chaos observed in the TCRdist matrix. Features were reduced by Welch's t-statistics and random forest to approximately 13 V-J combinations, which fed a naive Bayes classifier. The similarity between thyroid and blood repertoires was quantified using the Morisita-Horn index. TCRdb cleaned the public reads at Q25 with fastp, built clones with MiXCR and kept in-frame beta chains. Each entry merges the rows of one CDR3 protein and shows their most common DNA and genes. It is TCRdb's table, rather than the study itself, that gives the V and J calls and clone size. The table for this sample lists about 400,000 distinct CDR3 sequences; about 17% of them were counted only once. The ten largest clones capture 1.5% to 2% of the sample.

The sequencing input was peripheral blood. The chain joins TRBV6-5 to TRBJ2-5; 7 nucleotides in the junction match TRBD2. This clonotype originated in a woman aged 18-29 years with Graves' ophthalmopathy. Donor details come from another sample of the same person, matched by shared clones. CDR3 loop: CASRRPGLKETQYF. The DNA sequence reads TGTGCCAGCAGACGACCGGGACTAAAAGAGACCCAGTACTTC.